This entry features one T cell receptor (beta chain) sequence. Its target is not known. Germline V gives CDR1 KGHSH, CDR2 LQKENI. The CDR3 is 13 amino acids. V was pared by 2 bases and J by 5 bases, with 9 bases between. This sample is part of a study of shared clonotypes between healthy human individuals. Study-level findings and limits: The generation probabilities recorded for non-shared clonotypes fell below those of clonotypes shared by all four donors. For naive CD4 cells, around 5% of clonotypes were shared across several donors.

Clones were read by immunoSEQ multiplex PCR, and TCRdb kept only the in-frame ones, dropping some. In the table there are hundreds of thousands of clones, 90% to 97% of which are singletons. Specimen: naive CD4+ T cells sorted from blood. Subset noted: CD45RA+ positively selected. This clonotype was obtained from a woman between 25 and 40 years old in good health. The V and J genes are TRBV18 and TRBJ1-2; D unclear. DNA of the CDR3: TGTGCCAGCTCACCAAGGACCGAGTATGGCTACACCTTC. This codes for CASSPRTEYGYTF.